Below, 14 T cell receptor beta chains from the same sample are listed, as sequenced in a study of T-cell memory formation after mild COVID-19. TCRdb re-called the 5' RACE reads through MiXCR, storing one row per CDR3 protein. The repertoire holds about 290,000 distinct CDR3 sequences, with around 15% as singletons. Sequenced input: PBMCs or a T cell subset sorted from them (not recorded which). Every receptor here comes from a man younger than 35 who had mild COVID-19 (a few samples of this study predate the infection). Cell type and time point are not known.

V and J are TRBV6-5 and TRBJ2-5; 7 bases line up with TRBD2. The length of the CDR3 is 15 residues. Trimming cost V 6 bases and J 3 bases; bases outside gene matches: 10. Germline values: CDR1 MNHEY, CDR2 SVGAGI. The CDR3 DNA reads TGTGCCAGCAGACGTCTTGGGGGGGGGGAAGAGACCCAGTACTTC. It yields the protein CASRRLGGGEETQYF.

In this sample, this clonotype turned up many times. The chain couples TRBV5-1 to TRBJ2-4; D gene ambiguous. The germline CDR1 and CDR2 sequences are SGHRS and YFSETQ. This CDR3 is 15 amino acids long. Trimming stripped 4 bases from V and 0 bases from J, with 11 bases between. The CDR3 protein is CASSPGVLAKNIQYF. In DNA, the CDR3 is TGCGCCAGCAGCCCGGGTGTGTTAGCCAAAAACATTCAGTACTTC.

This clonotype was counted many times. V gene TRBV15 combines with J gene TRBJ2-3; perhaps TRBD1 as D (6 bases). Germline V CDR1 and CDR2: LNHNV, YYDKDF (reference sequence). This CDR3 is built from 14 residues. The V and J ends lost 2 bases and 7 bases respectively, with 13 bases between them. The CDR3 loop is CATSRRQESNTQYF. As DNA, the CDR3 is TGTGCCACCAGCAGAAGACAGGAGTCTAATACGCAGTATTTT. Filled out from reference TRBV15 and TRBJ2-3, the complete variable domain reads DAMVIQNPRYQVTQFGKPVTLSCSQTLNHNVMYWYQQKSSQAPKLLFHYYDKDFNNEADTPDNFQSRRPNTSFCFLDIRSPGLGDTAMYLCATSRRQESNTQYFGPGTRLTVL.

The chain recombines TRBV4-2 with TRBJ2-3; 7 bases match TRBD2. Looked up from germline, CDR1 is LGHNA and CDR2 is YNFKEQ. Unmatched junction bases numbered 12, after V lost 0 bases and J lost 0 bases. This CDR3 contains 19 residues. The CDR3 nucleotides read TGTGCCAGCAGCCAAGATGGGGTTCTAGCGGATACTAGCACAGATACGCAGTATTTT. It specifies CASSQDGVLADTSTDTQYF.

This clonotype was observed a few times. The chain recombines TRBV4-3 with TRBJ1-5; unclear D gene. Trimming left V 1 base short and J 5 bases short, with 6 bases between. Germline CDR1 LGHNA, CDR2 YSLEER. This CDR3 has 13 amino acids. CDR3 sequence (DNA): TGCGCCAGCAGCCAAGCCCCACATCAGCCCCAGCATTTT. Amino acids: CASSQAPHQPQHF.

This chain joins TRBV12-3 or TRBV12-4 and TRBJ2-4, with TRBD2 identical over 13 bases. This CDR3 is built from 16 residues. V dropped 8 bases and J dropped 0; count of bases not matched to a gene: 4. CDR3 sequence (DNA): TGTGCCAGCGGACTAGCGGGGGTTTCAGCCAAAAACATTCAGTACTTC. It translates to CASGLAGVSAKNIQYF.

The chain combines TRBV3-1 with TRBJ2-4; 7 positions match TRBD2. Germline loops: CDR1 LGHDT, CDR2 YNNKEL (reference sequence). V lost 5 bases, J lost 3 bases, and 4 bases stayed unmatched. This CDR3 spans 14 amino acids. For the CDR3, the DNA is TGTGCCAGCAGCTCCTCGGGGGGCAAAAACATTCAGTACTTC. Protein: CASSSSGGKNIQYF.

With regard to this clonotype: A junction boundary mismatches the germline segment, possibly from a read error. This chain uses TRBV6-2 or TRBV6-3 with TRBJ2-2; the D gene could be TRBD1 or TRBD2 (6 bases each). CDR3 length equals 15 residues. Germline V gene lookup returns CDR1 MNHEY and CDR2 SVGEGT. The CDR3 DNA reads TGTGCCAGCAACCCCAGGGGATTGTTCACCGGGGGGCTGTTTTTT. Amino acid sequence: CASNPRGLFTGGLFF.

The genes are TRBV6-2 or TRBV6-3 and TRBJ2-7; TRBD2 agrees at 11 bases. The CDR3 is 15 residues long. Losses at the gene ends were 6 bases for V and 7 bases for J; bases not matched to a gene: 11. Germline CDR1 reads MNHEY; CDR2 reads SVGEGT. The CDR3 protein is CASSPAASGGREQYF. As DNA, the CDR3 is TGTGCCAGCAGCCCGGCGGCTAGCGGGGGGAGGGAGCAGTACTTC.

This clonotype was seen more than once but under ten times. The gene calls are TRBV28 and TRBJ2-2; TRBD2 agrees at 7 bases. Germline assignment: CDR1 MDHEN and CDR2 SYDVKM. CDR3 size: 15 residues. V lost 6 bases, J lost 0 bases, and 4 bases stayed unmatched. The CDR3 here is CASSRTSANTGELFF. The DNA for the CDR3 is TGTGCCAGCAGCCGCACTAGCGCGAACACCGGGGAGCTGTTTTTT.

The table lists this clonotype with a few counts. V gene TRBV14 combines with J gene TRBJ1-2; unclear D gene. CDR3 length: 14 amino acids. Looked up from germline, CDR1 is SGHDN and CDR2 is FVKESK. V lost 7 bases and J 2 bases, leaving 14 bases between the germline ends. CDR3 residues: CASTPAAGNYGYTF. As DNA, the CDR3 is TGTGCCAGCACCCCGGCGGCAGGAAACTATGGCTACACCTTC.

This rearrangement joins TRBV6-2 or TRBV6-3 to TRBJ2-7, with D uncertain. V shed 8 bases and J shed 6 bases, with 11 bases lying between them. CDR1 and CDR2 (germline): MNHEY, SVGEGT. The CDR3 extends over 11 amino acids. In nucleotides, the CDR3 is TGTGCCAGCGGTCCAGTACTCGAGCAGTACGTC. Its protein product is CASGPVLEQYV.

This clonotype has a handful of counts. The chain uses TRBV3-1 and TRBJ2-5; D not resolved. The CDR3 runs to 16 residues. V shed 1 base and J shed 4 bases, with 16 bases lying between them. Germline assignment: CDR1 LGHDT and CDR2 YNNKEL (reference sequence). The CDR3, as DNA: TGTGCCAGCAGCCAAGGAAGGGAAGGTGTGGGAGAGACCCAGTACTTC. It yields the protein CASSQGREGVGETQYF.

The chain is built from TRBV7-2 and TRBJ1-4; no definite D call. CDR1 is SGHTA and CDR2 is FQGNSA in the germline V gene. V was trimmed by 1 base and J by 4 bases, leaving 7 bases between them. This CDR3 contains 14 residues. Here the CDR3 DNA reads TGTGCCAGCAGCTTAGACGGTAGTAATGAAAAACTGTTTTTT. Amino acid sequence: CASSLDGSNEKLFF.